This T cell receptor beta chain was documented in a study of blood T cell repertoires in COVID-19. In the study overall: The analysed material was cDNA or gDNA that came from T cells, B-cell-depleted T cells, or PBMCs.

In the original processing: Reference gene primer amplification gave estimated nucleated cell counts. Profiled with immunoSEQ multiplex PCR; TCRdb holds only in-frame clones, not every one. V and J calls and clone size are those listed in that table; D and trimming were worked out from the DNA. This table has around 170,000 clones, around 83% appearing once. Germline CDR1 SGHVS, CDR2 FQNEAQ. The CDR3 extends over 13 amino acids. The ends lost 5 bases at V and 8 bases at J; junction bases unmatched: 3. The source material was peripheral blood. The rearrangement links TRBV7-8 to TRBJ1-6; 7 bases are shared with TRBD1. The receptor was isolated from a woman between 40 and 50 years old with acute or convalescent COVID-19. CDR3 DNA: TGTGCCAGCAGCGACAGGGCCTATTCACCCCTCCACTTT. It is translated as CASSDRAYSPLHF.